One and the same sample provided the 24 T cell receptor beta chains below, sequenced in a study of blood T cells in healthy people across ages. For the second PCR, which ran for 7 to 11 cycles, a sample-barcoded 5' primer and a J-beta primer mix were used. TCRdb processed the 5' RACE reads anew with MiXCR; each CDR3 protein has one entry. This table holds some 920,000 distinct CDR3 sequences, roughly 51% found once. The sample taken for sequencing was blood. Receptors originate from a woman aged 60-75 years in good health.

This clonotype was recorded a few times. The chain joins TRBV7-6 to TRBJ2-1, with TRBD2 matching over 8 bases. Germline V CDR1 and CDR2: SGHVS, FNYEAQ. The CDR3 consists of 15 residues. J was trimmed by 0 bases and V by 4 bases; bases with no gene match: 2. In nucleotides, the CDR3 is TGTGCCAGCAGCTCGGGGGGGAGCTCCTACAATGAGCAGTTCTTC. It is translated as CASSSGGSSYNEQFF.

On this clonotype: One end of the junction does not line up with germline, which may come from a read error. This chain connects TRBV6-5 to TRBJ2-1; 8 bases line up with TRBD2. The CDR3 contains 14 residues. Germline-derived CDR1 and CDR2 are MNHEY and SVGAGI. DNA for the CDR3: TGTGCCAGCACCGCGACCGGGACTAGTTATGAGCAGTTTTTC. Encoded protein: CASTATGTSYEQFF.

The V gene is TRBV7-9, the J gene TRBJ2-7; D is uncertain. The CDR3 is 12 amino acids. The V and J ends lost 3 bases and 3 bases respectively, with 6 bases between them. The V gene's germline CDR1 is SEHNR and CDR2 FQNEAQ (reference sequence). Here the CDR3 DNA reads TGTGCCAGCAGCTTCGGGTACTACGAGCAGTACTTC. Protein: CASSFGYYEQYF.

In its sample, this clonotype was seen a few times. V is TRBV2 and J is TRBJ1-6; D not resolved. CDR3 length equals 12 residues. V was shortened by 2 bases and J by 10 bases, with 6 bases between the two germline ends. From germline, CDR1 is SNHLY and CDR2 FYNNEI. CDR3 sequence (DNA): TGTGCCAGCAGTGAATCTCACTCACCCCTCCACTTT. This codes for CASSESHSPLHF.

The genes are TRBV25-1 and TRBJ2-3; D is perhaps TRBD2 (6 bases). The CDR3 spans 15 residues. Germline V CDR1 and CDR2: MGHDK, SYGVNS. Trimming cost V 5 bases and J 2 bases, with 14 bases left between them. The CDR3 region has the DNA TGTGCCAGCAGTAGCGGTGGAGGGCCCACAGATACGCAGTATTTT. This codes for CASSSGGGPTDTQYF.

This clonotype was counted at least ten times. The J gene is TRBJ2-6, the V gene TRBV4-1; TRBD1 aligns across 8 bases. The V gene's germline CDR1 is MGHRA and CDR2 YSYEKL. CDR3 size: 20 residues. Trimming at V came to 4 bases and at J to 2 bases, leaving 16 bases not matched to a gene. CDR3 region: CASSPRALRTGTAGANVLTF. The CDR3 region has the DNA TGCGCCAGCAGCCCTCGGGCGCTGCGGACAGGGACAGCTGGGGCCAACGTCCTGACTTTC.

This chain connects TRBV11-2 to TRBJ2-2, with TRBD2 matching 16 bases. The V gene's germline CDR1 is SGHAT and CDR2 FQNNGV. J was trimmed by 8 bases and V by 6 bases; bases with no gene match: 12. This CDR3 has 18 amino acids. Here the CDR3 reads CASRLSSGTSGRAGELFF. The CDR3 bases are TGTGCCAGCAGATTATCCTCAGGGACTAGCGGGAGGGCGGGGGAGCTGTTTTTT.

This chain links TRBV7-9 with TRBJ1-2, with 7 bases that match TRBD1. CDR1 SEHNR and CDR2 FQNEAQ come from the germline V gene (reference sequence). J was trimmed by 4 bases and V by 5 bases; bases with no gene match: 16. This CDR3 region has 17 residues. Here the CDR3 DNA reads TGTGCCAGCAGCCTGAGGAGAACCCGGGACAGACTCTATGGCTACACCTTC. It specifies CASSLRRTRDRLYGYTF.

The V and J genes are TRBV5-1 and TRBJ2-3; D unresolved. The germline V and J ends were trimmed by 4 bases and 0 bases, with 9 bases remaining between them. CDR1 and CDR2 (germline): SGHRS, YFSETQ. The CDR3 loop spans 14 amino acids. This chain's CDR3 is CASSIPTSTDTQYF. CDR3 nucleotide sequence: TGCGCCAGCAGCATCCCAACTAGCACAGATACGCAGTATTTT.

This chain uses TRBV29-1 with TRBJ2-1; 8 bases align to TRBD2. The closer fit of TRBJ2-7 to the DNA end suggests the J call may be wrong. The CDR3 consists of 14 residues. Germline V gene data show CDR1 as SQVTM and CDR2 as ANQGSEA. CDR3 nucleotides: TGCAGCGTTGACGGGACTAGAATTTACAATGAGCAGTACTTC. Its protein is CSVDGTRIYNEQYF.

This clonotype was found a few times. The CDR3 region has the DNA TGTGCCAGCAGTTCGACCGGGACTAGCGTCTACAATGAGCAGTTCTTC. It specifies CASSSTGTSVYNEQFF. The chain carries TRBV6-6 and TRBJ2-1; 10 bases are shared with TRBD2. The CDR3 extends over 16 amino acids. CDR1 is MNHNY and CDR2 is SVGAGI in the germline V gene (reference sequence). The J segment lost 3 bases and the V segment lost 4 bases, leaving 6 bases of the junction unmatched.

This clonotype came up many times. V and J are TRBV20-1 and TRBJ2-3, with a possible D match to TRBD2 (6 bases). The ends were cut back, 6 bases at V and 0 bases at J, with 16 bases in the middle. The germline CDR1 and CDR2 sequences are DFQATT and SNEGSKA (reference sequence). This CDR3 contains 15 residues. CDR3 sequence: CSAIRGVHSTDTQYF. The CDR3, as DNA: TGCAGTGCCATACGCGGGGTCCATAGCACAGATACGCAGTATTTT.

V gene TRBV19 combines with J gene TRBJ1-1; no reliable D call. CDR1 and CDR2 from the germline V gene are LNHDA and SQIVND (reference sequence). Trimming took 4 bases from V and 0 from J, leaving 6 bases between them. This CDR3 is built from 13 residues. The CDR3 nucleotides read TGTGCCAGTAGTACCCAGGTGAACACTGAAGCTTTCTTT. This codes for CASSTQVNTEAFF.

This chain connects TRBV11-1 to TRBJ2-4; either TRBD1 or TRBD2 may fit D (5 bases each). CDR1 SGHAT and CDR2 FQDESV come from the germline V gene (reference sequence). The CDR3 covers 14 residues. The V end lost 5 bases, the J end lost 6 bases, and 14 bases lay between the germline ends. CDR3 sequence (DNA): TGTGCCAGCAGCCGAAACCGGGACGTAAACATTCAGTACTTC. Its protein product is CASSRNRDVNIQYF.

This chain joins TRBV20-1 and TRBJ2-7; a possible D gene is TRBD1 (6 bases). Per the germline V gene, CDR1 is DFQATT and CDR2 is SNEGSKA (reference sequence). The CDR3 loop spans 14 amino acids. V gave up 5 bases and J gave up 0 bases, with 14 bases separating them. The CDR3 is CSAAGVLSSYEQYF. Here the CDR3 DNA reads TGCAGTGCTGCAGGGGTGTTAAGCTCCTACGAGCAGTACTTC.

This chain joins TRBV5-5 and TRBJ2-3; D gene unclear. Germline CDR1 and CDR2: SGHKS and YYEKEE (reference sequence). The germline V and J ends were trimmed by 4 bases and 0 bases, with 15 bases remaining between them. This CDR3 comprises 16 residues. CDR3: CASSPAASRSTDTQYF. CDR3 nucleotide sequence: TGTGCCAGCAGCCCGGCGGCCAGTAGGAGCACAGATACGCAGTATTTT.

The chain has TRBV19 and TRBJ2-4; a weak D match, TRBD1 (5 bases). The DNA end is a closer match to TRBJ2-7, so the J assignment may be wrong. Per germline, CDR1 LNHDA and CDR2 SQIVND (reference sequence). The CDR3 totals 15 residues. This chain's CDR3 is CASSMARAVTYEQYF. The CDR3, as DNA: TGTGCCAGTAGTATGGCCAGGGCGGTAACCTACGAGCAGTACTTC.

This clonotype was recorded a few times. This may come from a read error, since a much larger clone is one base off. V gene TRBV12-3 or TRBV12-4 combines with J gene TRBJ1-5, with D tentatively TRBD1 (6 bases). Trimming pared 4 bases from V and 3 bases from J, leaving 16 bases between. The CDR3 totals 16 residues. CDR3 sequence reads: CASSSYLAGVNQPQHF. The CDR3 bases are TGTGCCAGCAGTTCTTATCTGGCAGGGGTCAATCAGCCCCAGCATTTT.

This chain connects TRBV6-5 to TRBJ2-1; D unclear. In germline, CDR1 is MNHEY, CDR2 SVGAGI. The CDR3 contains 12 residues. Trimming took 4 bases from V and 14 from J, leaving 15 bases between them. The CDR3 here is CASSSLGFREFF. DNA for the CDR3: TGTGCCAGCAGTTCACTCGGATTTCGGGAGTTCTTC.

This clonotype is a singleton in its sample. The J gene is TRBJ2-6, the V gene TRBV6-1; D possibly corresponds to TRBD1 (6 bases). Germline CDR1 MNHNS, CDR2 SASEGT. V was clipped by 2 bases and J by 4 bases, with 9 bases between them. The CDR3 has 15 amino acids. CDR3 sequence: CASSESQGGANVLTF. The CDR3 DNA follows: TGTGCCAGCAGTGAAAGTCAGGGGGGGGCCAACGTCCTGACTTTC.

This clonotype was seen more than once but under ten times. The V gene is TRBV7-9, the J gene TRBJ2-5, with 10 bases matching TRBD2. CDR1 is SEHNR and CDR2 is FQNEAQ in the germline V gene (reference sequence). The ends lost 5 bases at V and 4 bases at J; junction bases unmatched: 10. The CDR3 is 16 amino acids. The CDR3 sequence is CASSKELAGLGETQYF. For the CDR3, the DNA is TGTGCCAGCAGCAAAGAACTAGCGGGATTGGGAGAGACCCAGTACTTC.

This CDR3 reads CSARVGHQETQYF. CDR3 DNA: TGCAGTGCTAGAGTGGGACACCAAGAGACCCAGTACTTC. This rearrangement joins TRBV20-1 to TRBJ2-5, with D perhaps being TRBD1 or TRBD2 (5 bases each). Looked up from germline, CDR1 is DFQATT and CDR2 is SNEGSKA (reference sequence). This CDR3 has 13 residues. Trimming removed 1 base from V and 0 bases from J, with 6 bases in between.

This rearrangement joins TRBV27 to TRBJ2-3, with D perhaps assigned TRBD1 or TRBD2 (5 bases each). The CDR3 spans 11 residues. V was pared by 8 bases and J by 6 bases, with 9 bases between. Per germline, CDR1 MNHEY and CDR2 SMNVEV (reference sequence). Here the CDR3 reads CASPRGDTQYF. CDR3 DNA sequence: TGTGCCAGCCCTCGGGGCGATACGCAGTATTTT.

The J gene is TRBJ2-7, the V gene TRBV10-3, with TRBD1 matching 10 bases. Losses at the gene ends were 11 bases for V and 2 bases for J; bases not matched to a gene: 6. CDR3 length: 13 residues. Germline assignment: CDR1 ENHRY and CDR2 SYGVKD. CDR3 amino acids: CAHQGQGTYEQYF. In DNA, the CDR3 is TGTGCCCACCAGGGACAGGGGACCTACGAGCAGTACTTC.